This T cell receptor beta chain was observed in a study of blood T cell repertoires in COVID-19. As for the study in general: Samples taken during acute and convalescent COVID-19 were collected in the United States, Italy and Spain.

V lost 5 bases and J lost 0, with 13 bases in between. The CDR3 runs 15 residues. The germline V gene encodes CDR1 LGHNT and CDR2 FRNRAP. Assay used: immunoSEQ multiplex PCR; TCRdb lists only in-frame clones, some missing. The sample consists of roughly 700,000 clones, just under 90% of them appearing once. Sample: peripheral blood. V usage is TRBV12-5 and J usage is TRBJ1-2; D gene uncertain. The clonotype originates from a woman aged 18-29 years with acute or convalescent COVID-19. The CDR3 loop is CASGLQFLANYGYTF. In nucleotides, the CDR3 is TGTGCTAGTGGTCTCCAATTCCTAGCTAACTATGGCTACACCTTC.